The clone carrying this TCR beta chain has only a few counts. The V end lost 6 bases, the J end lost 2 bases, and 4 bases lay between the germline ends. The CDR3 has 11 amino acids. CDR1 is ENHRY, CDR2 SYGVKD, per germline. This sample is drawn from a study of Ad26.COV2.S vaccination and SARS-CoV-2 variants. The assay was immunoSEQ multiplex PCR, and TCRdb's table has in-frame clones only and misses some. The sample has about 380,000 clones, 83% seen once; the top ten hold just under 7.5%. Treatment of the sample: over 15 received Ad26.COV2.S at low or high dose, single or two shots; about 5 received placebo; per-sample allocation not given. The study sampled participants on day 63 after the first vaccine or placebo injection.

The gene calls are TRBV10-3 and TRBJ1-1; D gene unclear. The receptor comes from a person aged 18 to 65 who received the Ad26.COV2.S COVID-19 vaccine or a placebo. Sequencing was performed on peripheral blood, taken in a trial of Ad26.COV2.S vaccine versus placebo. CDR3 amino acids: CAIRGNTEAFF. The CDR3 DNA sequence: TGTGCCATCAGAGGAAACACTGAAGCTTTCTTT.